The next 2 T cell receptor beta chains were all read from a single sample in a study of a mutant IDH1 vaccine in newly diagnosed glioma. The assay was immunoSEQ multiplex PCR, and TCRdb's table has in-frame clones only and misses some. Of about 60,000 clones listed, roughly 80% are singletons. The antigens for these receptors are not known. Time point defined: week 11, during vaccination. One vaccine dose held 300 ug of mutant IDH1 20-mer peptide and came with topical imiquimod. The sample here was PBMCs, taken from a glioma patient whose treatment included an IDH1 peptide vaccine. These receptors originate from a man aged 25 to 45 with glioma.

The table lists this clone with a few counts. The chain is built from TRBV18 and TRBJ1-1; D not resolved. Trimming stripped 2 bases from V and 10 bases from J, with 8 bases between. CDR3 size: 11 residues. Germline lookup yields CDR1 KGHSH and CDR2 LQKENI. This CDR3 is CASSPGEGAFF. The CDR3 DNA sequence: TGTGCCAGCTCACCAGGGGAGGGAGCTTTCTTT. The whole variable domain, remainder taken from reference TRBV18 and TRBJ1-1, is NAGVMQNPRHLVRRRGQEARLRCSPMKGHSHVYWYRQLPEEGLKFMVYLQKENIIDESGMPKERFSAEFPKEGPSILRIQQVVRGDSAAYFCASSPGEGAFFGQGTRLTVV.

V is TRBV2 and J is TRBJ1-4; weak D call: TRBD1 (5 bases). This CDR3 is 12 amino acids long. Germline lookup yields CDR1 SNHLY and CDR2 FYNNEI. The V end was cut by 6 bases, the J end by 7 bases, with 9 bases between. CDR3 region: CASRTDSEKLFF. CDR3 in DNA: TGTGCCAGCAGAACCGACAGTGAAAAACTGTTTTTT.